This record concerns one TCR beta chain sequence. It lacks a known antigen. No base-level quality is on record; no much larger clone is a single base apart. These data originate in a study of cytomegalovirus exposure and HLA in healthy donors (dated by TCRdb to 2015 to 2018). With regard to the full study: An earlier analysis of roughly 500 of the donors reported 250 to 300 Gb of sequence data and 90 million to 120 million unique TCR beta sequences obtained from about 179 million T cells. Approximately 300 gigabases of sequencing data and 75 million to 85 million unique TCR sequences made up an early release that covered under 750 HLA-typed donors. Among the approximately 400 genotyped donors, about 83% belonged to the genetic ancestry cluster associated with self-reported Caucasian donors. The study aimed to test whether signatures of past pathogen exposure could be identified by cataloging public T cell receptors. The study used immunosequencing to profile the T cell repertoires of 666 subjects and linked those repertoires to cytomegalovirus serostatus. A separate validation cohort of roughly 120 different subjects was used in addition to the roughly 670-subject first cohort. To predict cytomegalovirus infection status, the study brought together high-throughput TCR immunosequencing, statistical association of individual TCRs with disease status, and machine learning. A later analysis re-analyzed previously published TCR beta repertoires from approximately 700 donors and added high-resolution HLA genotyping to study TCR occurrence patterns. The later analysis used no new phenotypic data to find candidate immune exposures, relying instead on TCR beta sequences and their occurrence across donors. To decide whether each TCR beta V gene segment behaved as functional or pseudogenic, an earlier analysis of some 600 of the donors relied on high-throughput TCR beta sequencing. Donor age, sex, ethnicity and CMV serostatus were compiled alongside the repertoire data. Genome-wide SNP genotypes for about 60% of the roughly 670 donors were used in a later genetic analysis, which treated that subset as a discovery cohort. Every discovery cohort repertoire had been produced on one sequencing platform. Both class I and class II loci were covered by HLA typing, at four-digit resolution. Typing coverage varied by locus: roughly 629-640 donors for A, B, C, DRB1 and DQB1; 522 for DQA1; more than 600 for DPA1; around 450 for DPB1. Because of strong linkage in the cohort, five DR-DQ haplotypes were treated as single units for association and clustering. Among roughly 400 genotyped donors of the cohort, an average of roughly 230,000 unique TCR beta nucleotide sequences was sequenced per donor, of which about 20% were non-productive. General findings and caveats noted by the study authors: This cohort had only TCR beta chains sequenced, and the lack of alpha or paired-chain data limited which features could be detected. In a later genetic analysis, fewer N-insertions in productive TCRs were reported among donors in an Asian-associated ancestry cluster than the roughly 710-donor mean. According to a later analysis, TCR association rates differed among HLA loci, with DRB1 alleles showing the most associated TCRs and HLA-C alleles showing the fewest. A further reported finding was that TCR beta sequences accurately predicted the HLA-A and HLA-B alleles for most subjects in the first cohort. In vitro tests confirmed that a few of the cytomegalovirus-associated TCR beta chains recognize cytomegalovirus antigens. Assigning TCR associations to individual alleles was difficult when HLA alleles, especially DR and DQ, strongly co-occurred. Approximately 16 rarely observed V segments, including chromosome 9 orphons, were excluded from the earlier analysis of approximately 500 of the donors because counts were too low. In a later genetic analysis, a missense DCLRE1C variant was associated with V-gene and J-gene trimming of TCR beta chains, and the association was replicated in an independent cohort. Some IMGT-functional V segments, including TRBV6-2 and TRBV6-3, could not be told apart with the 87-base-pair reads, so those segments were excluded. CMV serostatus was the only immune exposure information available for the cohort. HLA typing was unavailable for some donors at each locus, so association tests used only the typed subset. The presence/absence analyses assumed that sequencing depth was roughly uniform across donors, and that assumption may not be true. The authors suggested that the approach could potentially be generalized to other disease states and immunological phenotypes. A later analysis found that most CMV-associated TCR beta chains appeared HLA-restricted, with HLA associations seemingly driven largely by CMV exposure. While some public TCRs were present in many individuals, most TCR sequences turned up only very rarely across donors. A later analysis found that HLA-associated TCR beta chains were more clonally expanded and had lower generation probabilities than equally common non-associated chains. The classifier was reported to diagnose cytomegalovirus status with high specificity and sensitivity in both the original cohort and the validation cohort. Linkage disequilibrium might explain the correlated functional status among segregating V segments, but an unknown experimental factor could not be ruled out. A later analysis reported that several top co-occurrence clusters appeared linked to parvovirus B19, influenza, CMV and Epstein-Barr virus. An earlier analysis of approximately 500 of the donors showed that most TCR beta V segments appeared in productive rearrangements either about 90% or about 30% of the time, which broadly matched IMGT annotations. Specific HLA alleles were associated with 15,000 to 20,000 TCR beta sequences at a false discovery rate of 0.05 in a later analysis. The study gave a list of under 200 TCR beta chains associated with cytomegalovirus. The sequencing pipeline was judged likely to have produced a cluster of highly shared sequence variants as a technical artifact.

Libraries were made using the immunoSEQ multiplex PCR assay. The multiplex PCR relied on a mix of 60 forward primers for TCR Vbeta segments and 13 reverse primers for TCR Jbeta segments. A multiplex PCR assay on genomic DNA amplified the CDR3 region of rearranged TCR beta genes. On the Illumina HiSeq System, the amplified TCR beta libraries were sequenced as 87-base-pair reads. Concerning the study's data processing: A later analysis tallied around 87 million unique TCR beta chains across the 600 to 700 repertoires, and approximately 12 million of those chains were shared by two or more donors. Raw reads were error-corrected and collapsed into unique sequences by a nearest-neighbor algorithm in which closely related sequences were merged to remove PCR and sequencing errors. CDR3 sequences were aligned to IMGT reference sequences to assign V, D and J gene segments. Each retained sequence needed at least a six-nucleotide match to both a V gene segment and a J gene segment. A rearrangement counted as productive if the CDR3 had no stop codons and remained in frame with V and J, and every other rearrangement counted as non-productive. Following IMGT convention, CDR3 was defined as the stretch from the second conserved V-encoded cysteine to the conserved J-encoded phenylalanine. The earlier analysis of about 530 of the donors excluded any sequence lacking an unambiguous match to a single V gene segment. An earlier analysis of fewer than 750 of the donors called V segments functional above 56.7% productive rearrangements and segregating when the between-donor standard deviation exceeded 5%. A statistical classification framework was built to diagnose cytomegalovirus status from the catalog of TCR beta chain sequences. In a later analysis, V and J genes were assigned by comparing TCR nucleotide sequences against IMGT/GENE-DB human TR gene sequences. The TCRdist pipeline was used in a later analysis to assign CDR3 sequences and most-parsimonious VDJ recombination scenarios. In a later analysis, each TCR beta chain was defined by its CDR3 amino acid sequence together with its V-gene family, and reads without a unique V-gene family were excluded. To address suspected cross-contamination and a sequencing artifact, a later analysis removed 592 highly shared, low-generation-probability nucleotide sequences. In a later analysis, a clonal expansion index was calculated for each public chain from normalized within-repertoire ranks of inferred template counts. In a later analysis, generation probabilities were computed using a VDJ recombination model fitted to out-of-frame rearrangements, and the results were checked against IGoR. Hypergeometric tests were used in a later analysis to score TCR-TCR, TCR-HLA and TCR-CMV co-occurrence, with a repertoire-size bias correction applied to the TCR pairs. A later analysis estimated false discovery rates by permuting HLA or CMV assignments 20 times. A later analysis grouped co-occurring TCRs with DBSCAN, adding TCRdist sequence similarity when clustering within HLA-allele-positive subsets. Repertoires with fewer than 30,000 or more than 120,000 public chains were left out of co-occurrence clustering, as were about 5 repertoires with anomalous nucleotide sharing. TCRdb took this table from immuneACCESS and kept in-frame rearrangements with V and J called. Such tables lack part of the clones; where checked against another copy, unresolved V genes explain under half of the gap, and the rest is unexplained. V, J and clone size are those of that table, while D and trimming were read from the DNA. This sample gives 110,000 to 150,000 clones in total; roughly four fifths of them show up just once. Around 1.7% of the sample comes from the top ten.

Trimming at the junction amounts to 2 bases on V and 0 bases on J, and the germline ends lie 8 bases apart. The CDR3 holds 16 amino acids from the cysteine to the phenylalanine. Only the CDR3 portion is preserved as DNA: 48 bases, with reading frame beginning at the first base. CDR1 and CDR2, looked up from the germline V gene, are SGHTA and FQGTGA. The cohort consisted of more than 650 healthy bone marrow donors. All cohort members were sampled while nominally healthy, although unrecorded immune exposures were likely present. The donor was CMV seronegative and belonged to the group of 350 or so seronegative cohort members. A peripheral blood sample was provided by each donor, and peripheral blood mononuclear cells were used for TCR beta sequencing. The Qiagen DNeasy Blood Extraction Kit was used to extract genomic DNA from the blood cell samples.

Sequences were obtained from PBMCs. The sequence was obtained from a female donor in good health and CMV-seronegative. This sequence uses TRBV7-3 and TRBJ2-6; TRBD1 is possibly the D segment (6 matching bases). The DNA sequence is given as TGTGCCAGCAGCTTATGGGGGCGCTCTGGGGCCAACGTCCTGACTTTC. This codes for CASSLWGRSGANVLTF.